Below, 32 T cell receptor beta chains from the same sample are listed, as sequenced in a study of cytomegalovirus exposure and HLA in healthy donors. The assay was immunoSEQ multiplex PCR, and TCRdb's table has in-frame clones only and misses some. The sample contains around 250,000 clones, 90% of which appear only once. Sequencing used PBMCs. These receptors were obtained from a woman aged 30 to 39 in good health and CMV-seronegative.

Here the CDR3 reads CASSPGQSSYEQYF. The CDR3 nucleotides read TGTGCCAGCAGCCCGGGACAGAGCTCCTACGAGCAGTACTTC. The chain has TRBV9 and TRBJ2-7; 7 nucleotides agree with TRBD1. CDR1 and CDR2 (germline): SGDLS, YYNGEE. The CDR3 has 14 residues. J was trimmed by 0 bases and V by 4 bases; bases with no gene match: 4.

The chain recombines TRBV27 with TRBJ2-7; tentative D call: TRBD1 (5 bases). Germline V gene lookup returns CDR1 MNHEY and CDR2 SMNVEV (reference sequence). Trimming took 5 bases from V and 3 from J, leaving 11 bases between them. CDR3 size: 13 residues. As DNA, the CDR3 is TGTGCCAGCAGTCGGGCAGGGCTCTACGAGCAGTACTTC. Translated: CASSRAGLYEQYF.

The rearrangement links TRBV19 to TRBJ1-2, with 9 bases that match TRBD1. The CDR3 runs 13 residues. J lost 5 bases, V lost 6 bases, and 4 bases had no gene match. Germline values: CDR1 LNHDA, CDR2 SQIVND (reference sequence). The CDR3, as DNA: TGTGCCAGTAGCCCGACAGGGGGTTATGGCTACACCTTC. Translated: CASSPTGGYGYTF.

This chain connects TRBV15 to TRBJ1-1, with a possible D match to TRBD1 (6 bases). The germline CDR1 and CDR2 sequences are LNHNV and YYDKDF (reference sequence). Deletions cut 1 base from V and 3 bases from J, with 18 bases between. The CDR3 sequence is 17 residues long. The DNA for the CDR3 is TGTGCCACCAGCAGAGGGGGGCGGGCCGAAAGGGACACTGAAGCTTTCTTT. This sequence encodes CATSRGGRAERDTEAFF.

This clone was counted once. The chain joins TRBV4-1 to TRBJ2-1; D gene uncertain. The germline V gene has CDR1 MGHRA and CDR2 YSYEKL. V was clipped by 2 bases and J by 4 bases, with 12 bases between them. The CDR3 runs 15 residues. CDR3 nucleotide sequence: TGCGCCAGCAGCCAATACCCTGATGAGTACAATGAGCAGTTCTTC. This encodes CASSQYPDEYNEQFF.

As for this clone: This sample includes further DNA sequences coding for the same CDR3. The chain carries TRBV2 and TRBJ2-6; D possibly uses TRBD1 or TRBD2 (5 bases each). Germline CDR1 SNHLY, CDR2 FYNNEI. V lost 1 base and J 2 bases, leaving 6 bases between the germline ends. CDR3 length: 15 residues. DNA for the CDR3: TGTGCCAGCAGTGAAGGAGGGGCTGGGGCCAACGTCCTGACTTTC. It codes for CASSEGGAGANVLTF.

V is TRBV18 and J is TRBJ2-1, with D uncertain. Between the trimmed V and J ends, which lost 2 bases and 0 bases, there was a span of 17 bases. This CDR3 comprises 18 residues. Germline CDR1 is KGHSH and CDR2 is LQKENI. The CDR3 DNA is TGTGCCAGCTCACCATTCCCCCCAGGCGGCAGCTCCTACAATGAGCAGTTCTTC. It specifies CASSPFPPGGSSYNEQFF.

This sequence joins TRBV27 and TRBJ2-5; 8 bases fit TRBD1. CDR1 is MNHEY, CDR2 SMNVEV, per germline (reference sequence). The CDR3 runs to 15 residues. The ends lost 0 bases at V and 5 bases at J; junction bases unmatched: 5. The CDR3 region is CASSLSRRGLETQYF. The CDR3 nucleotides are TGTGCCAGCAGTTTATCGCGCAGGGGGCTTGAGACCCAGTACTTC.

The genes are TRBV7-9 and TRBJ2-1; the match to TRBD2 covers 11 bases. Germline lookup yields CDR1 SEHNR and CDR2 FQNEAQ (reference sequence). This CDR3 is 16 amino acids long. V lost 4 bases to trimming and J lost 2 bases; unmatched junction nucleotides: 4. The CDR3 region has the DNA TGTGCCAGCAGCTCCGTAGCGGGAGGGACCTACAATGAGCAGTTCTTC. Its protein product is CASSSVAGGTYNEQFF.

The gene calls are TRBV28 and TRBJ2-1, with D possibly TRBD1 on 7 matching bases. This CDR3 has 13 residues. V gave up 7 bases and J gave up 8 bases, with 15 bases separating them. Germline V gene sequence: CDR1 MDHEN, CDR2 SYDVKM. The CDR3 DNA follows: TGTGCCAGCACGGGGGACAGTATCCATGAGCAGTTCTTC. Translated, it gives CASTGDSIHEQFF.

This sequence joins TRBV2 and TRBJ2-5, with TRBD1 matching over 9 bases. Losses at the gene ends were 9 bases for V and 5 bases for J; bases not matched to a gene: 7. Germline V gene sequence: CDR1 SNHLY, CDR2 FYNNEI. The CDR3 is made up of 13 amino acids. The CDR3 DNA reads TGTGCCAGTACCCGGGACAGGGCGGAGACCCAGTACTTC. Translated, it gives CASTRDRAETQYF. Complete variable domain (other parts from reference TRBV2 and TRBJ2-5): EPEVTQTPSHQVTQMGQEVILRCVPISNHLYFYWYRQILGQKVEFLVSFYNNEISEKSEIFDDQFSVERPDGSNFTLKIRSTKLEDSAMYFCASTRDRAETQYFGPGTRLLVL.

The gene calls are TRBV6-1 and TRBJ2-5; D is unresolved. The CDR3 is 16 amino acids. The germline CDR1 and CDR2 sequences are MNHNS and SASEGT. V was shortened by 1 base and J by 2 bases, with 14 bases between the two germline ends. CDR3 sequence (DNA): TGTGCCAGCAGTGAAGGGTTGGGGATCCAACAAGAGACCCAGTACTTC. This codes for CASSEGLGIQQETQYF.

The rearrangement joins TRBV4-2 to TRBJ1-5; D is unresolved. Trimming stripped 5 bases from V and 2 bases from J, with 13 bases between. Germline V gene data show CDR1 as LGHNA and CDR2 as YNFKEQ. CDR3 length: 15 residues. CDR3 loop: CASSISLTGNQPQHF. The CDR3 DNA sequence: TGTGCCAGCAGCATAAGCCTTACAGGCAATCAGCCCCAGCATTTT.

The genes are TRBV5-1 and TRBJ2-7; a possible D gene is TRBD1 (6 bases). The CDR3 runs 16 residues. The ends were cut back, 0 bases at V and 2 bases at J, with 15 bases in the middle. Per germline, CDR1 SGHRS and CDR2 YFSETQ. This CDR3 reads CASSLALDSLPYEQYF. The CDR3, as DNA: TGCGCCAGCAGCTTGGCCCTGGACAGTTTACCCTACGAGCAGTACTTC.

This chain connects TRBV15 to TRBJ2-3; TRBD2 is a possible D gene (6 bases). The CDR3 spans 15 residues. Trimming stripped 3 bases from V and 1 base from J, with 11 bases between. Germline assignment: CDR1 LNHNV and CDR2 YYDKDF (reference sequence). CDR3 sequence (DNA): TGTGCCACCAGCAGGGGGGACTGGGGCACAGATACGCAGTATTTT. Translating it yields CATSRGDWGTDTQYF.

DNA of the CDR3: TGTGCCTGGAGTGTTCTTGGGACAGCGACAGAGACCCAGTACTTC. Translated: CAWSVLGTATETQYF. The rearrangement links TRBV30 to TRBJ2-5; 7 nucleotides align to TRBD1. Germline-derived CDR1 and CDR2 are GTSNPN and SVGIG (reference sequence). The CDR3 sequence is 15 residues long. Trimming at V came to 0 bases and at J to 4 bases, leaving 8 bases not matched to a gene.

The chain employs TRBV4-3 and TRBJ1-3; D not certain. The V gene's germline CDR1 is LGHNA and CDR2 YSLEER. CDR3 length: 17 amino acids. The V gene lost 0 bases and the J gene lost 0 bases, with 12 bases spanning the gap. The CDR3 loop reads CASSQESVLNSGNTIYF. The CDR3 DNA reads TGCGCCAGCAGCCAAGAATCAGTTTTGAACTCTGGAAACACCATATATTTT.

The genes are TRBV19 and TRBJ2-1; D unclear. This CDR3 is built from 13 residues. V lost 3 bases to trimming and J lost 5 bases, with 8 bases between them. Germline values: CDR1 LNHDA, CDR2 SQIVND (reference sequence). CDR3 sequence: CASSIGPHNEQFF. Here the CDR3 DNA reads TGTGCCAGTAGTATTGGACCCCACAATGAGCAGTTCTTC.

The V gene is TRBV7-7, the J gene TRBJ2-1, with D unclear. There are 13 residues in the CDR3. Trimming removed 5 bases from V and 9 bases from J, with 14 bases in between. Germline assignment: CDR1 SSHAT and CDR2 FNYEAQ (reference sequence). Written as DNA, the CDR3 is TGTGCCAGCAGCGCGGTAAGGGTTGGTGAGCAGTTCTTC. It translates to CASSAVRVGEQFF.

This sequence joins TRBV27 and TRBJ2-5, with D uncertain. There are 12 residues in the CDR3. The V end was cut by 7 bases, the J end by 4 bases, with 10 bases between. Per germline, CDR1 MNHEY and CDR2 SMNVEV (reference sequence). CDR3 loop: CASTSRGETQYF. CDR3 nucleotide sequence: TGTGCCAGCACCTCGAGAGGAGAGACCCAGTACTTC.

This clone was recorded only once. V and J are TRBV5-5 and TRBJ2-7, with D possibly called TRBD1 or TRBD2 (5 bases each). CDR1 and CDR2 from the germline V gene are SGHKS and YYEKEE (reference sequence). The V and J ends lost 4 bases and 5 bases respectively, with 10 bases between them. The CDR3 consists of 12 residues. The CDR3, as DNA: TGTGCCAGCAGCCCATTGGGGGACGAGCAGTACTTC. It translates to CASSPLGDEQYF.

This chain uses TRBV18 with TRBJ1-1; D not resolved. The germline CDR1 and CDR2 sequences are KGHSH and LQKENI. V lost 0 bases and J 8 bases, leaving 7 bases between the germline ends. This CDR3 is 12 amino acids long. The chain's CDR3 is CASSPPGQEAFF. DNA of the CDR3: TGTGCCAGCTCACCACCGGGTCAGGAAGCTTTCTTT.

The chain combines TRBV7-2 with TRBJ2-5, with TRBD2 matching 14 bases. CDR3 length: 16 residues. The J segment lost 6 bases and the V segment lost 1 base, leaving 4 bases of the junction unmatched. Germline V CDR1 and CDR2: SGHTA, FQGNSA. CDR3: CASSLEGTSGSKTQYF. CDR3 DNA: TGTGCCAGCAGCTTAGAAGGGACTAGCGGGAGTAAGACCCAGTACTTC.

The gene calls are TRBV4-1 and TRBJ2-7, with D unclear. CDR1 and CDR2 (germline): MGHRA, YSYEKL. V dropped 1 base and J dropped 3 bases, with 13 bases sitting between them. This CDR3 contains 15 residues. The CDR3 DNA follows: TGCGCCAGCAGCCAAGCGGACCTCGCCGGCTACGAGCAGTACTTC. Translating it yields CASSQADLAGYEQYF.

The chain joins TRBV29-1 to TRBJ1-2, with D unclear. The CDR3 has 12 residues. Germline values: CDR1 SQVTM, CDR2 ANQGSEA. V gave up 4 bases and J gave up 4 bases, with 10 bases separating them. The CDR3 is CSVVLGIYGYTF. As DNA, the CDR3 is TGCAGCGTTGTTTTAGGGATCTATGGCTACACCTTC. The full variable domain, completed using reference TRBV29-1 and TRBJ1-2, is SAVISQKPSRDICQRGTSLTIQCQVDSQVTMMFWYRQQPGQSLTLIATANQGSEATYESGFVIDKFPISRPNLTFSTLTVSNMSPEDSSIYLCSVVLGIYGYTFGSGTRLTVV.

V and J are TRBV28 and TRBJ2-7; D not certain. The V end lost 5 bases, the J end lost 1 base, and 6 bases lay between the germline ends. Germline CDR1 MDHEN, CDR2 SYDVKM. The CDR3 has 12 amino acids. The CDR3 loop is CASSGGSYEQYF. CDR3 DNA: TGTGCCAGCAGTGGCGGTTCCTACGAGCAGTACTTC.

This clone was recorded only once. The chain links TRBV10-3 to TRBJ2-3, with TRBD1 as a possible D gene (6 bases). Trimming took 6 bases from V and 0 from J, leaving 10 bases between them. CDR3 length: 14 residues. Germline values: CDR1 ENHRY, CDR2 SYGVKD. CDR3 region: CAIRTTGSTDTQYF. The DNA of the CDR3 is TGTGCCATCAGGACCACAGGGAGCACAGATACGCAGTATTTT.

The rearrangement uses TRBV18 and TRBJ2-7; D is undetermined. The germline gives CDR1 KGHSH, CDR2 LQKENI. The CDR3 contains 14 residues. Trimming shortened V by 2 bases and J by 0 bases, and 8 bases separated the two germline ends. CDR3 sequence reads: CASSPSESSYEQYF. CDR3 in DNA: TGTGCCAGCTCACCATCCGAGAGCTCCTACGAGCAGTACTTC.

The chain has TRBV4-1 and TRBJ1-4; 7 positions match TRBD1. CDR1 MGHRA and CDR2 YSYEKL come from the germline V gene. Trimming took 0 bases from V and 5 from J; bases not matched to a gene: 3. This CDR3 region has 15 residues. The CDR3 sequence is CASSQEGTVNEKLFF. The DNA of the CDR3 is TGCGCCAGCAGCCAAGAAGGGACAGTGAATGAAAAACTGTTTTTT.

The rearrangement links TRBV4-2 to TRBJ2-1, with TRBD1 identical over 10 bases. With V trimmed by 2 bases and J by 2 bases, 3 bases remained unmatched. The CDR3 sequence is 16 residues long. Germline loops: CDR1 LGHNA, CDR2 YNFKEQ. The CDR3 is CASSQRTGGAYNEQFF. The CDR3 nucleotides are TGTGCCAGCAGCCAACGGACAGGGGGAGCCTACAATGAGCAGTTCTTC.

The chain links TRBV15 to TRBJ2-5, with 11 positions matching TRBD2. This CDR3 has 17 amino acids. Germline CDR1 LNHNV, CDR2 YYDKDF (reference sequence). The V and J ends lost 11 bases and 2 bases, in that order; junction bases with no gene match: 16. The CDR3 protein is CAVASPTSGSWQETQYF. DNA of the CDR3: TGTGCCGTCGCCTCCCCCACTAGCGGGAGTTGGCAAGAGACCCAGTACTTC.

The chain couples TRBV27 to TRBJ2-5; tentatively, D is TRBD2 (5 bases). The CDR3 has 13 residues. Germline CDR1 reads MNHEY; CDR2 reads SMNVEV (reference sequence). Trimming pared 3 bases from V and 5 bases from J, leaving 10 bases between. This CDR3 is CASSFRGRETQYF. The CDR3 coding sequence is TGTGCCAGCAGTTTCCGGGGTCGGGAGACCCAGTACTTC.